A single sample is the source of the 22 T cell receptor beta chains below, sequenced in a study of radiation and T cells in renal cell carcinoma. This table comes from immunoSEQ multiplex PCR, and its TCRdb copy is limited to in-frame clones, with some not included. The sample records tens of thousands of clones, roughly 85% being singletons. Time point described: blood 2 weeks post-SBRT. Treatment in this sample: 15 Gy SBRT to primary tumor, nephrectomy 4 weeks later. The material was blood, obtained from a patient whose treatment included radiotherapy and nephrectomy. Receptors originate from a woman between 50 and 59 years old with renal cell carcinoma.

This clone has only one observation. The CDR3 carries no conserved terminal phenylalanine or tryptophan, so it likely arises from a read error. It is unclear where the CDR3 begins or ends on the DNA, so no DNA is shown, and the CDR3 is as TCRdb lists it. V gene TRBV7-2 combines with J gene TRBJ1-2; the listed D gene, TRBD1, was not tested against the DNA. The CDR3 length equals 12 residues, ends included. The V gene's germline CDR1 is SGHTA and CDR2 FQGNSA. The CDR3 reads CASSRGGQGLRL.

The V call is TRBV4-2, the J call TRBJ2-5; D is perhaps TRBD1 (7 bases). In germline, CDR1 is LGHNA, CDR2 YNFKEQ. The CDR3 loop spans 15 amino acids. V was trimmed by 5 bases and J by 4 bases, leaving 17 bases between them. The chain's CDR3 is CASSSQGGGRETQYF. DNA of the CDR3: TGTGCCAGCAGCTCTCAGGGGGGAGGTAGAGAGACCCAGTACTTC.

This clone has a single count. The rearrangement joins TRBV27 to TRBJ1-1; 9 bases are shared with TRBD1. After removal of 8 bases from V and 1 base from J, the junction contained 8 bases not matched to a gene. Germline CDR1 is MNHEY and CDR2 is SMNVEV (reference sequence). The CDR3 contains 15 residues. The CDR3 spells CASQTGGVPNTEAFF. Written as DNA, the CDR3 is TGTGCCAGCCAAACAGGGGGCGTACCGAACACTGAAGCTTTCTTT.

V and J are TRBV5-4 and TRBJ2-3; 9 bases are a match to TRBD2. The length of the CDR3 is 17 residues. Germline lookup yields CDR1 SGHNT and CDR2 YYREEE (reference sequence). Unmatched junction bases numbered 9, after V lost 4 bases and J lost 0 bases. CDR3 nucleotide sequence: TGTGCCAGCAGCCCGCCTAGCGGGAATCCTAGCACAGATACGCAGTATTTT. Its protein product is CASSPPSGNPSTDTQYF.

This clone has only one observation. The chain uses TRBV18 and TRBJ2-1; 11 nucleotides line up with TRBD1. J was trimmed by 7 bases and V by 3 bases; bases with no gene match: 8. The germline gives CDR1 KGHSH, CDR2 LQKENI. The CDR3 totals 16 residues. The CDR3 sequence is CASSPSIGTGGNEQFF. The CDR3 bases are TGTGCCAGCTCACCTTCAATCGGGACAGGGGGGAATGAGCAGTTCTTC. The whole variable domain, filled in from reference TRBV18 and TRBJ2-1, reads NAGVMQNPRHLVRRRGQEARLRCSPMKGHSHVYWYRQLPEEGLKFMVYLQKENIIDESGMPKERFSAEFPKEGPSILRIQQVVRGDSAAYFCASSPSIGTGGNEQFFGPGTRLTVL.

The gene calls are TRBV7-2 and TRBJ1-5; TRBD1 matches 8 bases. The germline gives CDR1 SGHTA, CDR2 FQGNSA. V dropped 5 bases and J dropped 4; count of bases not matched to a gene: 4. This CDR3 is built from 14 residues. CDR3 loop: CASSMDRANQPQHF. The CDR3 DNA sequence: TGTGCCAGCAGCATGGACAGGGCTAATCAGCCCCAGCATTTT.

This clone appeared once. The rearrangement links TRBV4-2 to TRBJ1-6; D is undetermined. This CDR3 has 16 residues. Germline-derived CDR1 and CDR2 are LGHNA and YNFKEQ. Trimming removed 2 bases from V and 7 bases from J, with 15 bases in between. The CDR3, as DNA: TGTGCCAGCAGCCAACGATCCCAGCCTCGCAATTCACCCCTCCACTTT. Its protein product is CASSQRSQPRNSPLHF.

In its sample, this clone was seen a few times. The chain employs TRBV5-1 and TRBJ2-2; 10 bases line up with TRBD1. Germline trimming cut 4 bases from V and 7 bases from J; bases unmatched to any gene: 10. The length of the CDR3 is 16 residues. Per the germline V gene, CDR1 is SGHRS and CDR2 is YFSETQ. The CDR3 region has the DNA TGCGCCAGCAGCCCCTCCGGGACAGGGGTTAACGGGGAGCTGTTTTTT. The encoded protein is CASSPSGTGVNGELFF.

This clone was observed a handful of times. The chain is built from TRBV19 and TRBJ1-2; D might be TRBD1 (6 bases). CDR3 size: 13 residues. CDR1 is LNHDA and CDR2 is SQIVND in the germline V gene (reference sequence). Trimming pared 2 bases from V and 4 bases from J, leaving 8 bases between. CDR3 in DNA: TGTGCCAGTAGTATACGGACAGCCTATGGCTACACCTTC. Protein sequence: CASSIRTAYGYTF.

V usage is TRBV27 and J usage is TRBJ2-7; TRBD1 matches 7 bases. The CDR3 contains 13 residues. The J segment lost 4 bases and the V segment lost 6 bases, leaving 6 bases of the junction unmatched. Germline CDR1 reads MNHEY; CDR2 reads SMNVEV (reference sequence). This CDR3 reads CASSPTGWYEQYF. The CDR3 nucleotides are TGTGCCAGCAGCCCGACAGGGTGGTACGAGCAGTACTTC.

The genes are TRBV5-4 and TRBJ1-3, with TRBD1 matching 9 bases. V shed 3 bases, J shed 4 bases, and the junction held 5 bases outside the gene matches. The CDR3 has 15 residues. The germline gives CDR1 SGHNT, CDR2 YYREEE (reference sequence). CDR3 coding DNA: TGTGCCAGCAGCTCGAAACAGGGGGCCGGAAACACCATATATTTT. This translates into CASSSKQGAGNTIYF.

The chain joins TRBV19 to TRBJ2-1; 8 nucleotides align to TRBD2. Germline V gene data show CDR1 as LNHDA and CDR2 as SQIVND (reference sequence). The CDR3 contains 12 residues. The V gene end was trimmed by 5 bases and the J gene end by 10 bases; junction bases not matched to a gene: 4. CDR3 region: CASSPPGGEQFF. Here the CDR3 DNA reads TGTGCCAGTAGTCCCCCGGGGGGGGAGCAGTTCTTC.

V gene TRBV19 combines with J gene TRBJ2-1; TRBD2 aligns across 7 bases. Losses at the gene ends were 9 bases for V and 4 bases for J; bases not matched to a gene: 9. CDR3 length: 14 residues. Germline CDR1 reads LNHDA; CDR2 reads SQIVND (reference sequence). CDR3 residues: CASRSIAGYNEQFF. Written as DNA, the CDR3 is TGTGCCAGCCGATCAATAGCGGGTTACAATGAGCAGTTCTTC.

V and J are TRBV6-1 and TRBJ2-7, with D unresolved. V was trimmed by 2 bases and J by 0 bases, leaving 11 bases between them. The CDR3 runs to 15 residues. Germline CDR1 MNHNS, CDR2 SASEGT. The CDR3 DNA is TGTGCCAGCAGTGAATTCCATATTGGCTCCTACGAGCAGTACTTC. Translating it yields CASSEFHIGSYEQYF.

J is TRBJ1-1 and V is TRBV4-3, with 10 bases aligning to TRBD1. CDR1 LGHNA and CDR2 YSLEER come from the germline V gene. The CDR3 is 17 amino acids. The trim removed 0 bases at V and 2 bases at J, leaving 6 bases unmatched. The CDR3 reads CASSQDLGQGTNTEAFF. The CDR3 DNA sequence: TGCGCCAGCAGCCAAGATTTGGGACAGGGGACTAACACTGAAGCTTTCTTT.

This clone occurred once. V gene TRBV27 combines with J gene TRBJ2-2, with D hard to call. This CDR3 comprises 13 residues. V lost 8 bases and J lost 4, with 11 bases in between. The germline V gene has CDR1 MNHEY and CDR2 SMNVEV (reference sequence). The CDR3 nucleotides are TGTGCCAGCTCCCGCAGACTCACCGGGGAGCTGTTTTTT. The encoded protein is CASSRRLTGELFF.

The V and J genes are TRBV30 and TRBJ1-2, with a tentative D call TRBD1 (5 bases). The V end lost 4 bases, the J end lost 0 bases, and 9 bases lay between the germline ends. The CDR3 is made up of 13 amino acids. Germline V gene sequence: CDR1 GTSNPN, CDR2 SVGIG (reference sequence). The CDR3 bases are TGTGCCTGGAATGGGGGAGCTAACTATGGCTACACCTTC. The encoded protein is CAWNGGANYGYTF.

This chain links TRBV25-1 with TRBJ1-4; TRBD1 matches at 10 bases. V lost 1 base and J lost 7; bases outside the gene matches: 9. Germline CDR1 and CDR2: MGHDK and SYGVNS. This CDR3 spans 17 amino acids. This chain's CDR3 is CASSESGTGVGGEKLFF. CDR3 bases: TGTGCCAGCAGTGAATCGGGGACAGGGGTGGGAGGTGAAAAACTGTTTTTT. The full variable domain, with the rest looked up from reference TRBV25-1 and TRBJ1-4, is EADIYQTPRYLVIGTGKKITLECSQTMGHDKMYWYQQDPGMELHLIHYSYGVNSTEKGDLSSESTVSRIRTEHFPLTLESARPSHTSQYLCASSESGTGVGGEKLFFGSGTQLSVL.

The J gene is TRBJ1-1, the V gene TRBV5-4; D remains ambiguous. The CDR3 extends over 14 amino acids. CDR1 is SGHNT, CDR2 YYREEE, per germline (reference sequence). Trimming pared 0 bases from V and 4 bases from J, leaving 10 bases between. The CDR3 here is CASSLGTYGTEAFF. The DNA for the CDR3 is TGTGCCAGCAGCTTGGGGACTTACGGCACTGAAGCTTTCTTT.

This clone was observed a handful of times. This chain uses TRBV5-4 with TRBJ1-1; D ambiguous. V lost 1 base and J 0 bases, leaving 7 bases between the germline ends. CDR1 and CDR2 (germline): SGHNT, YYREEE (reference sequence). CDR3 size: 14 residues. CDR3 DNA sequence: TGTGCCAGCAGCTTGAGGGATATGAACACTGAAGCTTTCTTT. It encodes CASSLRDMNTEAFF.

The CDR3 bases are TGTGCCAGCAGTGAGGGGACAGCTAATCAGCCCCAGCATTTT. This translates into CASSEGTANQPQHF. This chain links TRBV27 with TRBJ1-5, with 7 bases lining up with TRBD1. The CDR3 has 14 residues. Germline V gene sequence: CDR1 MNHEY, CDR2 SMNVEV (reference sequence). V gave up 5 bases and J gave up 4 bases; unmatched junction bases: 5.

The rearrangement links TRBV9 to TRBJ2-5; D remains ambiguous. Germline assignment: CDR1 SGDLS and CDR2 YYNGEE. The V and J ends lost 0 bases and 2 bases respectively, with 5 bases between them. CDR3 length: 13 residues. This CDR3 is CASSVDQQETQYF. The CDR3 DNA sequence: TGTGCCAGCAGCGTAGACCAGCAAGAGACCCAGTACTTC.